The next 10 T cell receptor beta chains were all read from a single sample in a study of blood T cell repertoires in COVID-19. Repertoires were generated with immunoSEQ multiplex PCR, while TCRdb's copy carries only in-frame clones and drops some. The sample gives approximately 82,000 clones, 85% to 95% of which show up once; approximately 6.3% is in the top ten. The sequenced material came from peripheral blood. Receptors were obtained from a woman aged 60-75 years with active COVID-19.

For the CDR3, the DNA is TGTGCCAGCAGCTTAGAGAAGGGGGCGCGGGAAAAACTGTTTTTT. Protein: CASSLEKGAREKLFF. V and J are TRBV7-2 and TRBJ1-4; 7 bases fit TRBD1. The CDR3 is 15 residues long. Germline V lookup: CDR1 SGHTA, CDR2 FQGNSA. Trimming removed 1 base from V and 8 bases from J; junction bases left unmatched: 7. The full variable domain, rest sourced from reference TRBV7-2 and TRBJ1-4, is GAGVSQSPSNKVTEKGKDVELRCDPISGHTALYWYRQSLGQGLEFLIYFQGNSAPDKSGLPSDRFSAERTGGSVSTLTIQRTQQEDSAVYLCASSLEKGAREKLFFGSGTQLSVL.

This chain links TRBV7-9 with TRBJ1-2, with TRBD1 matching over 9 bases. Germline lookup yields CDR1 SEHNR and CDR2 FQNEAQ (reference sequence). This CDR3 has 15 residues. V dropped 3 bases and J dropped 8; count of bases not matched to a gene: 10. The CDR3 reads CASSLETGGVDGYTF. The CDR3 DNA sequence: TGTGCCAGCAGCTTGGAGACAGGGGGGGTTGACGGCTACACCTTC.

The rearrangement links TRBV5-1 to TRBJ1-1, with D possibly TRBD1 on 6 matching bases. The CDR3 runs to 13 residues. Trimming removed 6 bases from V and 2 bases from J, with 11 bases in between. In germline, CDR1 is SGHRS, CDR2 YFSETQ. This chain's CDR3 is CASTAGVNTEAFF. CDR3 DNA: TGCGCCAGCACAGCAGGGGTCAACACTGAAGCTTTCTTT.

The J gene is TRBJ1-4, the V gene TRBV6-2 or TRBV6-3, with a tentative D call TRBD1 (6 bases). The V end lost 5 bases, the J end lost 0 bases, and 10 bases lay between the germline ends. This CDR3 is built from 15 residues. Germline V gene lookup returns CDR1 MNHEY and CDR2 SVGEGT. The CDR3, as DNA: TGTGCCAGCAGTACAACAGGGACAACTAATGAAAAACTGTTTTTT. This gives the protein CASSTTGTTNEKLFF.

The V and J genes are TRBV30 and TRBJ2-5; a weak D match, TRBD1 (6 bases). The germline CDR1 and CDR2 sequences are GTSNPN and SVGIG (reference sequence). The V end lost 0 bases, the J end lost 2 bases, and 7 bases lay between the germline ends. The CDR3 totals 13 residues. DNA of the CDR3: TGTGCCTGGAGTGTAACAGGGCAAGAGACCCAGTACTTC. Amino acids: CAWSVTGQETQYF.

The chain is built from TRBV11-2 and TRBJ2-5, with D tentatively TRBD1 (6 bases). The CDR3 covers 15 residues. CDR1 is SGHAT and CDR2 is FQNNGV in the germline V gene. V lost 5 bases, J lost 0 bases, and 13 bases lay in between. The CDR3 DNA reads as TGTGCCAGCAGCAATTCCCGGGACAACCAAGAGACCCAGTACTTC. This translates into CASSNSRDNQETQYF.

In its sample, this clone was seen once. Germline is not matched at one junction end, which may reflect a read error. The J gene is TRBJ2-5, the V gene TRBV11-2, with 8 positions matching TRBD2. CDR3 length: 18 amino acids. Germline V gene data show CDR1 as SGHAT and CDR2 as FQNNGV. The CDR3 sequence: CATHGGGARDGIQGTQYF. The CDR3 DNA is TGTGCCACTCACGGGGGGGGCGCCCGGGATGGGATTCAAGGGACCCAGTACTTC.

CDR3 DNA: TGTGCCAGCAGCTTATTACTAGCGGGATGGTCGAATGAGCAGTTCTTC. Amino acid sequence: CASSLLLAGWSNEQFF. V gene TRBV7-2 combines with J gene TRBJ2-1, with 10 positions matching TRBD2. Germline lookup yields CDR1 SGHTA and CDR2 FQGNSA. The V gene end was trimmed by 2 bases and the J gene end by 7 bases; junction bases not matched to a gene: 8. This CDR3 region has 16 residues.

The chain carries TRBV7-3 and TRBJ2-2, with TRBD2 identical over 8 bases. The V gene end was trimmed by 1 base and the J gene end by 6 bases; junction bases not matched to a gene: 10. The germline V gene has CDR1 SGHTA and CDR2 FQGTGA. The CDR3 has 17 amino acids. The CDR3 is CASSLIAGQGGAGELFF. The CDR3 DNA follows: TGTGCCAGCAGCTTAATAGCGGGGCAGGGCGGGGCCGGGGAGCTGTTTTTT.

V and J are TRBV5-5 and TRBJ1-2; D is perhaps TRBD1 (5 bases). V dropped 4 bases and J dropped 1 base, with 11 bases sitting between them. Germline CDR1 is SGHKS and CDR2 is YYEKEE (reference sequence). CDR3 size: 14 residues. The CDR3 sequence is CASSAAGLNYGYTF. The CDR3 region has the DNA TGTGCCAGCAGCGCGGCGGGGCTTAACTATGGCTACACCTTC.